Each of the 10 T cell receptor beta chains below was sequenced from the same sample in a study of blood T cell repertoires in COVID-19. Clones were read by immunoSEQ multiplex PCR, and TCRdb kept only the in-frame ones, dropping some. The table has some 350,000 clones, around 90% seen once. The sequenced material came from peripheral blood. These receptors all stem from a woman in her thirties with COVID-19, enrolled during active disease.

The V gene is TRBV6-2 or TRBV6-3, the J gene TRBJ2-7; 9 nucleotides line up with TRBD2. The germline CDR1 and CDR2 sequences are MNHEY and SVGEGT. This CDR3 contains 15 residues. Germline trimming cut 2 bases from V and 1 base from J; bases unmatched to any gene: 3. The CDR3 nucleotides read TGTGCCAGCAGTTACCCCGGACTAGCGTCCTACGAGCAGTACTTC. It translates to CASSYPGLASYEQYF.

The chain carries TRBV11-2 and TRBJ1-1; TRBD1 matches at 8 bases. This CDR3 is built from 14 residues. The trim removed 5 bases at V and 6 bases at J, leaving 8 bases unmatched. Germline-derived CDR1 and CDR2 are SGHAT and FQNNGV. The CDR3 sequence is CASSPGQGFAEAFF. DNA of the CDR3: TGTGCCAGCAGCCCCGGACAGGGTTTTGCTGAAGCTTTCTTT.

This chain connects TRBV6-1 to TRBJ1-5, with TRBD1 matching over 7 bases. Germline trimming cut 6 bases from V and 4 bases from J; bases unmatched to any gene: 6. The length of the CDR3 is 14 residues. Germline lookup yields CDR1 MNHNS and CDR2 SASEGT. Written as DNA, the CDR3 is TGTGCCAGCAGGACCGGGACAGTGAATCAGCCCCAGCATTTT. Amino acids: CASRTGTVNQPQHF.

The J gene is TRBJ2-5, the V gene TRBV18; 8 nucleotides match TRBD1. V shed 2 bases and J 5 bases; nucleotides not matched to a gene: 4. CDR1 is KGHSH, CDR2 LQKENI, per germline. This CDR3 is 14 amino acids long. CDR3 bases: TGTGCCAGCTCACCATCCAGGGGGCCGGAGACCCAGTACTTC. It yields the protein CASSPSRGPETQYF.

The chain employs TRBV4-2 and TRBJ1-5; D is ambiguous. Trimming shortened V by 0 bases and J by 1 base, and 7 bases separated the two germline ends. The CDR3 runs to 15 residues. CDR1 is LGHNA and CDR2 is YNFKEQ in the germline V gene. The CDR3: CASSQEGRSNQPQHF. Here the CDR3 DNA reads TGTGCCAGCAGCCAAGAGGGCAGAAGCAATCAGCCCCAGCATTTT.

This chain joins TRBV7-9 and TRBJ1-5; 8 bases match TRBD1. CDR1 is SEHNR and CDR2 is FQNEAQ in the germline V gene (reference sequence). The ends lost 4 bases at V and 2 bases at J; junction bases unmatched: 7. This CDR3 comprises 16 residues. CDR3 nucleotide sequence: TGTGCCAGCAGCTCTCAGGGGGCGGTGGGCAATCAGCCCCAGCATTTT. It codes for CASSSQGAVGNQPQHF.

The chain combines TRBV7-9 with TRBJ2-5; the match to TRBD1 covers 8 bases. Germline CDR1 and CDR2: SEHNR and FQNEAQ (reference sequence). This CDR3 is built from 14 residues. With 1 base clipped from V and 2 bases from J, the junction kept 0 bases outside the gene matches. This CDR3 reads CASSLGTGQETQYF. In nucleotides, the CDR3 is TGTGCCAGCAGCTTAGGGACAGGGCAAGAGACCCAGTACTTC.

The chain uses TRBV19 and TRBJ1-1; D is uncertain. This CDR3 has 13 residues. V lost 5 bases and J lost 1, with 8 bases in between. Germline V CDR1 and CDR2: LNHDA, SQIVND (reference sequence). The CDR3: CASSPTRNTEAFF. CDR3 DNA sequence: TGTGCCAGTAGTCCAACAAGGAACACTGAAGCTTTCTTT.

This clone has a count of ten or more. CDR3 sequence: CASSPRIGHDVPEAFF. In DNA, the CDR3 is TGTGCCAGCAGCCCGCGGATAGGACACGACGTCCCTGAAGCTTTCTTT. This sequence joins TRBV7-8 and TRBJ1-1; perhaps TRBD1 as D (5 bases). This CDR3 contains 16 residues. Trimming left V 5 bases short and J 6 bases short, with 22 bases between. Germline CDR1 is SGHVS and CDR2 is FQNEAQ.

V usage is TRBV30 and J usage is TRBJ1-1; D is undetermined. Trimming took off 4 bases at V and 6 bases at J, with 12 bases between the two ends. Germline values: CDR1 GTSNPN, CDR2 SVGIG (reference sequence). There are 12 residues in the CDR3. CDR3 protein: CAWNRAGSEAFF. The DNA for the CDR3 is TGTGCCTGGAATCGGGCGGGGTCTGAAGCTTTCTTT.